This T cell receptor (beta chain) appears in the sequencing data of a study of blood T cells in healthy people across ages. General study findings and limits: Lack of knowledge of donor CMV status possibly confounded expanded clonotype changes.

Germline CDR1 and CDR2: SGDLS and YYNGEE. V was trimmed by 0 bases and J by 7 bases, leaving 16 bases between them. The CDR3 has 15 residues. They isolated at least 6 million PBMCs from each sample. A second PCR, run for about 6 to 11 cycles, used a sample-barcoded 5' primer plus a J-beta primer mix. The yield of each sample was at least 3 million CDR3-containing paired-end reads. Using its own MiXCR run on the 5' RACE reads, TCRdb lists one record per CDR3 protein. The sample records about a million distinct CDR3 sequences, about 51% being singletons. A word on this clonotype: The antigen is not known.

The specimen sequenced was blood. The clonotype comes from a woman aged 60 to 75 in good health. The chain links TRBV9 to TRBJ1-1, with D possibly being TRBD1 (6 bases). In DNA form, the CDR3 reads TGTGCCAGCAGCGTAGCAGGGGTGCGGGGGAATGAAGCTTTCTTT. It translates to CASSVAGVRGNEAFF. Supplemented by reference TRBV9 and TRBJ1-1, the full variable domain reads DSGVTQTPKHLITATGQRVTLRCSPRSGDLSVYWYQQSLDQGLQFLIQYYNGEERAKGNILERFSAQQFPDLHSELNLSSLELGDSALYFCASSVAGVRGNEAFFGQGTRLTVV.